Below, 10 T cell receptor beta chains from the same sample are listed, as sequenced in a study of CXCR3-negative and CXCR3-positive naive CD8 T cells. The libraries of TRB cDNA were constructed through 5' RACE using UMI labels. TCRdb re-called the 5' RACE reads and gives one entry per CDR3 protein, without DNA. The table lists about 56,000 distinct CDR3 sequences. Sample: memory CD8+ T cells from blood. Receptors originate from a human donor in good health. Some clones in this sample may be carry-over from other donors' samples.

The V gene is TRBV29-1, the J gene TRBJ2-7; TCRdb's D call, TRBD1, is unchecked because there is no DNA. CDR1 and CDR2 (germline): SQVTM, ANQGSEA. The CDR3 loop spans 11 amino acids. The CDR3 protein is CSAGQVYEQYF.

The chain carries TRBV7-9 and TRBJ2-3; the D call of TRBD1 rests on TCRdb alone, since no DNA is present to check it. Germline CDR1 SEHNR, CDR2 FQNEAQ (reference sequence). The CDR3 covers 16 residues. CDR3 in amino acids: CASSASQGADTDTQYF.

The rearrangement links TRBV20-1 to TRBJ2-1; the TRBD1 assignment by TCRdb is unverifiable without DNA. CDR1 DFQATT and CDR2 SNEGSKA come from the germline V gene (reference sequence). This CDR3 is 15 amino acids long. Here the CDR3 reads CSAPQGAPDYNEQFF.

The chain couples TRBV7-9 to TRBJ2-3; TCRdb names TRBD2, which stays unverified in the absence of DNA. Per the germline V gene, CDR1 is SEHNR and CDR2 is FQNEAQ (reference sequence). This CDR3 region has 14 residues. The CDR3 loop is CASSPGGGSDTQYF.

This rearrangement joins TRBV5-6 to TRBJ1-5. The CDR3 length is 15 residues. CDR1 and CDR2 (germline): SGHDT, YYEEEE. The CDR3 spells CASSLQGFGRQPQHF. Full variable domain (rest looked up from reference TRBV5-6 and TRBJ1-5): DAGVTQSPTHLIKTRGQQVTLRCSPKSGHDTVSWYQQALGQGPQFIFQYYEEEERQRGNFPDRFSGHQFPNYSSELNVNALLLGDSALYLCASSLQGFGRQPQHFGDGTRLSIL.

CDR3 amino acids: CSVEASMIYNEQFF. The chain uses TRBV29-1 and TRBJ2-1. The CDR3 sequence is 14 residues long. Germline CDR1 SQVTM, CDR2 ANQGSEA.

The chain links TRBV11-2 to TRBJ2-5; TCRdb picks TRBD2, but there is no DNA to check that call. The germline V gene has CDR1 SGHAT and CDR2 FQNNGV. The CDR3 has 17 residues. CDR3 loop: CASSLDPPGLAEETQYF.

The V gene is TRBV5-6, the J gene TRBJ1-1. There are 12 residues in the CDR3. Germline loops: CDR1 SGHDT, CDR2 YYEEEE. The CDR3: CASSLLNTEAFF.

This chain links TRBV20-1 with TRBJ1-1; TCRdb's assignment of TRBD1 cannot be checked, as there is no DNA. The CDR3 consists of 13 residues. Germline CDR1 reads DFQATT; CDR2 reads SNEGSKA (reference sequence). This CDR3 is CSGPTGDNTEAFF.

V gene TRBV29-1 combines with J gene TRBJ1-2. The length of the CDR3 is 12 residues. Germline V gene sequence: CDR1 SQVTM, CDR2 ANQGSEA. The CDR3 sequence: CSVAGLVYGYTF.